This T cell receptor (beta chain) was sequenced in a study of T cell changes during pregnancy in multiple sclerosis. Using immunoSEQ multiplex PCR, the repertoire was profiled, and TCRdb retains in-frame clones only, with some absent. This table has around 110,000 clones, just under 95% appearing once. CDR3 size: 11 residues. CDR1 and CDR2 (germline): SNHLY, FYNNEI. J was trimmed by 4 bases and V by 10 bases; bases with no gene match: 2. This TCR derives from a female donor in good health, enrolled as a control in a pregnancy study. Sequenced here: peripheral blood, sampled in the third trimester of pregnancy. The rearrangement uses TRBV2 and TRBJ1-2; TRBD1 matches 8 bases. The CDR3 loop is CANGTGYGYTF. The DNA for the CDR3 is TGTGCCAACGGGACAGGCTATGGCTACACCTTC. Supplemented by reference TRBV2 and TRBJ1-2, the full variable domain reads EPEVTQTPSHQVTQMGQEVILRCVPISNHLYFYWYRQILGQKVEFLVSFYNNEISEKSEIFDDQFSVERPDGSNFTLKIRSTKLEDSAMYFCANGTGYGYTFGSGTRLTVV.